This T cell receptor (beta chain) was identified in a study of spatial heterogeneity in lung cancer. J gave up 10 bases and V 6 bases, and 11 bases lay outside the gene matches. Germline values: CDR1 MNHEY, CDR2 SVGAGI. This CDR3 has 14 amino acids. TCRdb used MiXCR to reprocess the 5' RACE reads, holding one entry per CDR3 protein. The sample contains approximately 24,000 distinct CDR3 sequences, about 4.7% of which appear only once. Study results and caveats: Relative to follow-up, resection was when ubiquitous expanded tumor TCRs appeared more in blood.

This clonotype has at least ten counts. Its antigen is still unknown. Time point: sample taken at primary tumor resection. The donor group consisted of roughly 76 patients who had untreated, early-stage non-small cell lung cancer. The TCR originated in a male donor with early-stage non-small cell lung cancer. The sample in question was PBMCs, obtained at surgery. The chain is built from TRBV6-5 and TRBJ2-1; 8 positions agree with TRBD1. DNA for the CDR3: TGTGCCAGCAGAAACTCCGGGACAGGCCCCGAGCAGTTCTTC. This gives the protein CASRNSGTGPEQFF.